This T cell receptor (beta chain) is from a study of T cell repertoires in cytomegalovirus infection. Study context: From public TCR beta signatures came an indication of both CMV infection and matching HLA type.

This CDR3 has 15 amino acids. Germline V gene sequence: CDR1 MNHNS, CDR2 SASEGT. Deletions cut 8 bases from V and 0 bases from J, with 16 bases between. This clonotype was detected a few times. Its antigen remains unknown. Overall study results and limits: Carriage of CMV together with the relevant HLA was identifiable through cumulative public TCR beta family frequency. Dominant in the ex vivo response were TCR beta clonotypes restricted by HLA-C and specific for CMV.

TCRdb recomputed calls from the reads with MiXCR, one row per CDR3 protein. The sample lists 200,000 or so distinct CDR3 sequences, roughly two fifths occurring once. The sample here was CD8+ T cells from cultured PBMCs, taken from culture after CMV antigen stimulation. The chain joins TRBV6-1 to TRBJ1-1; possibly TRBD1 for D (5 bases). This clonotype was sampled from a human donor in good health (CMV status not recorded). Some clones in this sample may be carry-over from other donors' samples. The DNA for the CDR3 is TGTGCCAGCGACCCCTACAGGTACATGAACACTGAAGCTTTCTTT. This codes for CASDPYRYMNTEAFF.